This T cell receptor (beta chain) is drawn from a study of tumor-infiltrating lymphocytes in localized non-small cell lung cancer. Broader study findings: Only some patients had TCR sequencing, depending on available tissue. TCRbeta sequencing showed higher T cell infiltration in tumors than uninvolved lung.

Measured with immunoSEQ multiplex PCR; TCRdb has only the in-frame clones, and not every one. The sample yields 13,000 or so clones, approximately 81% seen once. On this clone itself: Its antigen is not identified.

CDR1 SGDLS and CDR2 YYNGEE come from the germline V gene. This CDR3 has 14 residues. Trimming stripped 7 bases from V and 4 bases from J, with 17 bases between. The chain recombines TRBV9 with TRBJ1-1; TRBD1 is a possible D gene (5 bases). Sequenced: uninvolved lung tissue not adjacent to the tumor. The clonotype comes from a human donor with non-small cell lung cancer. The CDR3 is CASGGVGLFTEAFF. Written as DNA, the CDR3 is TGTGCCAGCGGAGGGGTAGGGCTTTTCACTGAAGCTTTCTTT. Full variable domain (missing parts from reference TRBV9 and TRBJ1-1): DSGVTQTPKHLITATGQRVTLRCSPRSGDLSVYWYQQSLDQGLQFLIQYYNGEERAKGNILERFSAQQFPDLHSELNLSSLELGDSALYFCASGGVGLFTEAFFGQGTRLTVV.